The TCR beta chain under discussion was sequenced for a study of molecular identifiers for immune sequencing clone quantification (dated by TCRdb to the late 2010s). With regard to the full study: In a replicate experiment, RNA from about 19,000 or 110,000 naive CD8 T cells was split into five aliquots, four of which were sequenced. This methods study benchmarked molecular-identifier clustering-based TCR repertoire sequencing (MIDCIRS) and TCR RNA copy counting, using CD8 T cells to do so. The investigation overall reported the following: Spiked-in Jurkat TCR RNA (approximately 10 copies' worth), which is not part of the donor repertoire, was contained in the naive libraries. Modeling indicated around 2.7 TCR RNA copies recovered per cell, compared with about 9.4 by digital PCR, which implies a capture efficiency of about 31%. In CMV-specific effector cells, clones with more than 20 RNA copies contained over 99% of molecules, whereas in naive cells such clones contained under 1% of molecules. When barcode sub-clustering was not used, chimeric consensus sequences inflated TCR diversity, with chimeras reaching as high as 47%. Even against a background of 750,000 to 1,000,000 naive CD8 T cells, spiked-in Jurkat TCR RNA amounting to a single cell's worth was reported to be detectable. Highly expanded clone sizes could be underestimated if identical TCR molecules share a barcode.

Libraries of naive CD8 T cells were built from around 18,000 to 910,000 sorted cells, with 10%, 30% or 50% of the purified RNA used. Naive CD8 T cells were FACS-sorted as CD8+CD4-CCR7+CD45RA+ on a BD FACSAria II into RLT Plus buffer. To test detection sensitivity, Jurkat RNA equal to fewer than 13 TCR copies was added to samples of about 19,000-1,100,000 naive CD8 T cells. CD8 T cells were enriched using RosetteSep CD8+ T Cell Enrichment Cocktail and Ficoll-Paque, and the enriched cells then underwent ACK red cell lysis. This clonotype was observed many times. It has no known antigen specificity. No much larger clone exists at a distance of one base, and base qualities are not known. The CDR3 numbers 15 residues from cysteine through phenylalanine. CDR3 DNA only is kept here, 45 bases in frame from base 1. V is trimmed back by 5 bases and J by 5 bases, and the junction contains 9 bases that no gene match accounts for.

The library was made by PCR. Sequencing took place on an Illumina HiSeq 4000. Bulk TCR libraries were generated as previously described, with the TCR primers listed in Table S5 used. Purification of total RNA was performed with the Qiagen AllPrep DNA/RNA kit. Before any analysis, reads coming from multiple sequencing runs of the same library were combined into one pool. The original pipeline was this. Only reads with exact TCR constant sequence were kept, trimmed to 150 nt, and grouped by their 12-nt molecular barcodes. Reads in each barcode group were sub-clustered using a 15% Levenshtein threshold, and a quality-weighted consensus sequence was built for each RNA molecule. Non-functional sequences were discarded, and so were lower-count sequences lying one edit away from another sequence. Based on a fit of two negative binomial distributions, barcode sub-clusters having less than 20% of the maximum read count were discarded. The public reads were quality trimmed at Q25 with fastp and then assembled into clones with MiXCR by TCRdb, keeping productive beta chains. Merged by CDR3 protein, the rows form single entries marked with the most common genes and DNA. V and J calls and clone size were set by TCRdb, not the authors. This sample gives more than 300,000 distinct CDR3 sequences in total; about a fifth of them show up just once. Approximately 0.8% of the sample is in the top ten clones.

The sample taken for sequencing was naive CD8+ T cells from blood, with Jurkat cell RNA spiked in. Interpreted using the paper, the cell subset or site label stands for: FACS-sorted CD8+CD4-CCR7+CD45RA+ naive T cells. The chain is made from TRBV12-3 or TRBV12-4 and TRBJ1-5; TRBD1 agrees with 7 junctional bases. The TCR originated in a human donor in good health. Some libraries in this study had Jurkat cell RNA spiked in. The CDR3 in this case is CASSQFRDSYQPQHF. The DNA is as follows: TGTGCCAGCAGTCAATTCCGGGACAGTTATCAGCCCCAGCATTTT.